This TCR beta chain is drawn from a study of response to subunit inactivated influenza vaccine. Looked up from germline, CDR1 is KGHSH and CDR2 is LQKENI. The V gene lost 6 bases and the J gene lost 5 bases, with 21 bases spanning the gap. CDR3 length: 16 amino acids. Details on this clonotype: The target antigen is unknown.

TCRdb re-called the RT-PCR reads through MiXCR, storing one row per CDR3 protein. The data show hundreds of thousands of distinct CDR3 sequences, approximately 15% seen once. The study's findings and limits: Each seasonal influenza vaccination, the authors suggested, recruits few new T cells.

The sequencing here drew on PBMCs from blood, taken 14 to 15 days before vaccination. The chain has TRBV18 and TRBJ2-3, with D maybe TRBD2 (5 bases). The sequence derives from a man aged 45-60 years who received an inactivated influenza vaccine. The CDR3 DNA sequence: TGTGCCAGCTCCCCTGGACGGACCCTCCGGGGAGATACGCAGTATTTT. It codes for CASSPGRTLRGDTQYF.